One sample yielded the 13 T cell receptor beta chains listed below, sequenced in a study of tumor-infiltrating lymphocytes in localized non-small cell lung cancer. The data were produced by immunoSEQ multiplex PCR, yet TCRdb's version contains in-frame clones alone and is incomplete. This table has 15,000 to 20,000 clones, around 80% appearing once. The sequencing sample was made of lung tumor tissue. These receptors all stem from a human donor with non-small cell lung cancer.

The CDR3 bases are TGTGCCAGCAGCCAAGATTTCCAGCGGGCGTTCCACGAGCAGTACTTC. Translation gives CASSQDFQRAFHEQYF. The rearrangement uses TRBV4-2 and TRBJ2-7, with a weak D call TRBD2 (6 bases). Trimming stripped 0 bases from V and 5 bases from J, with 17 bases between. Germline V gene lookup returns CDR1 LGHNA and CDR2 YNFKEQ. There are 16 residues in the CDR3.

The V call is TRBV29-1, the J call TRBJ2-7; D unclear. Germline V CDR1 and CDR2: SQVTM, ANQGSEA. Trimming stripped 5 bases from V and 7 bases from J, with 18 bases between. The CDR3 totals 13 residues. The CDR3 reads CSVKHLGVREQYF. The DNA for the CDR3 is TGCAGCGTTAAACACCTGGGTGTGCGGGAGCAGTACTTC.

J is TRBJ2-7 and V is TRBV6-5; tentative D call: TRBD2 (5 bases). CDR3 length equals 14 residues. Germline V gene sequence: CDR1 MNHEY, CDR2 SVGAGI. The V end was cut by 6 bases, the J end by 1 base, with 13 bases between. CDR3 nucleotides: TGTGCCAGCAGCCAACCCCCGGGATCCTACGAGCAGTACTTC. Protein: CASSQPPGSYEQYF.

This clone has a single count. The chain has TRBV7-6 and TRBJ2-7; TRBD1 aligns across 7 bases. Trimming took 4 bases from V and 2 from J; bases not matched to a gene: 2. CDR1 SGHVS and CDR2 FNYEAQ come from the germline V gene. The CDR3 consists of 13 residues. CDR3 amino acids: CASSSGGTYEQYF. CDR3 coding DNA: TGTGCCAGCAGCTCAGGGGGAACCTACGAGCAGTACTTC.

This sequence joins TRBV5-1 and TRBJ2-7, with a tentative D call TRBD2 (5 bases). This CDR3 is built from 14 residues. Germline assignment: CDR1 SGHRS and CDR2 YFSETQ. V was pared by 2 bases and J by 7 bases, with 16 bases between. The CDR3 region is CASSLGSSSREQYF. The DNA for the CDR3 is TGCGCCAGCAGCTTAGGCTCTAGCTCTCGGGAGCAGTACTTC.

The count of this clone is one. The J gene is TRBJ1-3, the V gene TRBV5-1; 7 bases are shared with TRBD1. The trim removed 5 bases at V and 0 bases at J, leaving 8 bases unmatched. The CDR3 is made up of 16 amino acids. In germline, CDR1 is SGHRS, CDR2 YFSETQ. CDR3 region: CASSYGQAGSGNTIYF. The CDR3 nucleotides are TGCGCCAGCAGTTATGGACAGGCGGGCTCTGGAAACACCATATATTTT.

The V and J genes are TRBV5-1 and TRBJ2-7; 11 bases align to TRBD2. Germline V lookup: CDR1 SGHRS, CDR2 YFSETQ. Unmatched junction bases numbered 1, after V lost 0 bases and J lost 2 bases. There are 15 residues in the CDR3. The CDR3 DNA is TGCGCCAGCAGCTTGGTTAGCGGGGGGGCCTACGAGCAGTACTTC. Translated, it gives CASSLVSGGAYEQYF.

The CDR3 DNA reads as TGTGCCAGCAGCTTTTTGGGACAGCTCGAGACCCAGTACTTC. It codes for CASSFLGQLETQYF. This chain connects TRBV11-2 to TRBJ2-5, with 7 bases identical to TRBD1. There are 14 residues in the CDR3. Per germline, CDR1 SGHAT and CDR2 FQNNGV. V was pared by 3 bases and J by 5 bases, with 6 bases of the junction left unmatched.

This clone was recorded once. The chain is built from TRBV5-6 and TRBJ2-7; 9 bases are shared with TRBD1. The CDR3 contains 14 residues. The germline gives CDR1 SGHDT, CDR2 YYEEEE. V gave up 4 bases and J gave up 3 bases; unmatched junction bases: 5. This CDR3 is CASSQGQGRYEQYF. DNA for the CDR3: TGTGCCAGCAGCCAGGGACAGGGACGCTACGAGCAGTACTTC.

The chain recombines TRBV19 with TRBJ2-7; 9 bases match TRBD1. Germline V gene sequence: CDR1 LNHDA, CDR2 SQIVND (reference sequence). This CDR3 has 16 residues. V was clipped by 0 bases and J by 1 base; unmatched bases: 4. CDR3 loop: CASSIDGTGLSYEQYF. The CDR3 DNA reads TGTGCCAGTAGTATAGATGGGACAGGGCTTTCCTACGAGCAGTACTTC.

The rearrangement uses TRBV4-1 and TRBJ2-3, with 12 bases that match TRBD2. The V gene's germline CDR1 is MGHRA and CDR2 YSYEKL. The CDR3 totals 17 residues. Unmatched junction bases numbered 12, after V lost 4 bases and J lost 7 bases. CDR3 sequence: CASSLLEASGGANTQYF. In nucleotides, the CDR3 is TGCGCCAGCAGCCTCCTCGAGGCTAGCGGGGGGGCAAATACGCAGTATTTT.

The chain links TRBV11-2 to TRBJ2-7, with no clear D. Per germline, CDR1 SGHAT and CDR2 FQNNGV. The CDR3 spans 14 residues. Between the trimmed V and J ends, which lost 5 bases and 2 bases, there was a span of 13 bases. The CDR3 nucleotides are TGTGCCAGCAGCCGGACCACGGAAGCCTACGAGCAGTACTTC. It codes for CASSRTTEAYEQYF.

CDR3 coding DNA: TGCGCCAGCAGCCAATGGTTAGTGAGGCGGACTCCCGGTACGCAGTATTTT. It translates to CASSQWLVRRTPGTQYF. The chain combines TRBV4-1 with TRBJ2-3; TRBD2 might be the D (5 bases). The CDR3 runs 17 residues. CDR1 is MGHRA and CDR2 is YSYEKL in the germline V gene. The ends were cut back, 2 bases at V and 8 bases at J, with 23 bases in the middle.